This record covers a single TCR beta chain. Its binding antigen is unknown. Qualities for individual bases were not recorded, and no much larger clone is one base off. There are 14 amino acids in the CDR3, from cysteine to phenylalanine inclusive. Only CDR3 DNA is held: 42 bases, read in frame from base 1. From the germline V gene, CDR1 is MDHEN and CDR2 is SYDVKM. V was cut back by 3 bases and J by 4 bases, leaving a gap of 12 bases between them. The Qiagen DNeasy kit was used to extract genomic DNA both from unsorted PBMCs and from the negatively selected CD4+ and CD8+ fractions. Using primers that anneal to V and J segments, immunoSEQ multiplex PCR amplified the TCR beta CDR3 regions. A synthetic immune receptor repertoire was used to minimize amplification bias, and any remaining bias was removed computationally after sequencing. The original pipeline was this. Repertoire diversity was quantified as the Shannon entropy index using custom Python scripts. The unsorted, CD4+ and CD8+ repertoires were each analyzed separately, with the exception of combined analyses, where CD4+ and CD8+ sequences were merged in silico. A clone was considered expanded if an increase in frequency of at least 2-fold after treatment relative to C1D1 was found, and a pseudocount of 0.5 was applied to clones undetected at baseline. Singleton clones were defined as clones with 0 or 1 copy at C1D1, and non-singleton clones were defined as clones with 2 or more copies. By matching protein sequences in sorted samples from the same patient, clones expanded in unsorted samples were annotated as CD4+, CD8+ or unknown. Diversity changes from C1D1 to C4D1 were tested in paired samples using Wilcoxon tests. Here the immuneACCESS table is served through TCRdb, limited to in-frame sequences with V and J called. Missing clones are a known gap in these copies; in checked studies unresolved V genes cover under half, and the rest lacks a known reason. For V, J and clone size, that table is used; D and trimming come from the DNA. The sample contains 20,000 to 25,000 clones, approximately 77% of them found a single time. About 19% of the sample goes to the ten largest clones.

This sample was included in a study of PD-1 blockade in classical Hodgkin lymphoma (TCRdb year 2020). Concerning the study at large: Nivolumab dosing was 3 mg/kg intravenously every 2 weeks, continuing until either disease progression or unacceptable toxicity. The study used CyTOF and TCR beta sequencing to define a peripheral blood immune signature of response to PD-1 blockade in classical Hodgkin lymphoma. What the research found in general, with its limitations: Lower diversity was observed in patients in whom nivolumab was started less than 1 year after ASCT, and these patients were excluded from later analyses so that confounding by immune reconstitution would be avoided. The study was limited to a single clinical trial cohort, and causes of repertoire differences, possibly disease activity or prior therapy, remained undefined. Baseline diversity similar to that of newly diagnosed patients was observed in trial patients achieving complete response, whereas significantly lower diversity was observed in partial responders and progressors. By C4D1, a significant rise was seen in CD4+ TCR diversity but not in CD8+ TCR diversity (p=0.0027 vs p=0.16), and the rise was most apparent among complete responders (p=0.02). Baseline TCR diversity was reported to be lower in newly diagnosed patients than in healthy donors, and even lower in relapsed/refractory patients.

The intended sense of this specimen's time point label: cycle 4 day 1 (C4D1), after 6 weeks of nivolumab. All trial patients had relapsed after autologous stem cell transplantation, with cohorts A, B and C differing in prior brentuximab vedotin exposure. The trial cohort was composed of 56 patients with relapsed/refractory classical Hodgkin lymphoma, for whom complete response, partial response or progressive disease was recorded as best overall response. Trial patients were treated with single-agent nivolumab in the multi-cohort phase II CheckMate 205 trial. An independent review committee assessed best overall response by applying the 2007 International Working Group response criteria. Trial PBMCs were collected immediately before nivolumab initiation (C1D1) and during therapy at cycle 2 day 1 and cycle 4 day 1. Peripheral blood was collected in 8 mL Vacutainer Cell Preparation Tubes, from which PBMCs were isolated by centrifugation and then cryopreserved.

Source: peripheral blood mononuclear cells (PBMCs), taken before the fourth cycle of nivolumab. The clonotype was recovered from a human donor with classical Hodgkin lymphoma. Recombination connected TRBV28 to TRBJ1-1; the best D guess is TRBD1, with 5 bases matching. Here is the DNA: TGTGCCAGCAGTTTTTGGCTCGGGGGCACTGAAGCTTTCTTT. The encoded protein is CASSFWLGGTEAFF.